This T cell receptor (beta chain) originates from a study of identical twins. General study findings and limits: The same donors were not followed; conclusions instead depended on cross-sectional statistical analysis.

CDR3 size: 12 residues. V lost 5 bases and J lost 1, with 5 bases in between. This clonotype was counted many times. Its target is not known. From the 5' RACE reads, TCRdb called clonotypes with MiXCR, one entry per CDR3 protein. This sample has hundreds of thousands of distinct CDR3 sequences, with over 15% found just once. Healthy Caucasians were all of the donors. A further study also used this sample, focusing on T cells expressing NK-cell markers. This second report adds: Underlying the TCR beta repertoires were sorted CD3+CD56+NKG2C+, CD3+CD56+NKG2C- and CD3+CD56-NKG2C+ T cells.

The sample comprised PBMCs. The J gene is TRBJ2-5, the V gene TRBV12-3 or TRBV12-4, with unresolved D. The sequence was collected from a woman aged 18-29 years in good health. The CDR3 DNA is TGTGCCAGCAGTGTACGCCAAGAGACCCAGTACTTC. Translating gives CASSVRQETQYF.